This TCR beta chain was profiled in a study of T cell responses to AZD1222 COVID-19 vaccine. Overall study findings and caveats: White British people made up most donors, females outnumbered males, and clonal diversity was possibly underestimated.

As for this clone: Antigen: not known.

Clones were sequenced by immunoSEQ multiplex PCR, and TCRdb holds only the in-frame ones, with some missing. Of more than 150,000 clones in the sample, 80% to 90% were seen once. The material sequenced was peripheral blood, taken on day 0 of AZD1222 vaccination. The sequence derives from an adult in good health.

The DNA for the CDR3 is TGTGCCAGCAGCCAAGATCGCTCCAGAGGTGAGCAGTTCTTC. Its translation: CASSQDRSRGEQFF. The gene calls are TRBV3-1 (or the pseudogene TRBV3-2) and TRBJ2-1; D call uncertain. The CDR3 extends over 14 amino acids. Trimming removed 0 bases at V and 9 bases at J, with 12 bases between. Germline V CDR1 and CDR2: LGHDT, YNNKEL (reference sequence).